This T cell receptor (beta chain) appears in the sequencing data of a study of blood T cell repertoires in COVID-19. Looking at the study overall: Whether acute or convalescent, the COVID-19 samples came from the United States, Italy and Spain. PBMCs, B-cell-depleted T cells, or T cells provided the cDNA or gDNA that made up the material.

This clone was seen only once. This CDR3 spans 12 amino acids. Trimming took off 6 bases at V and 6 bases at J, with 9 bases between the two ends. Germline V gene data show CDR1 as SEHNR and CDR2 as FQNEAQ (reference sequence). Sequencing was performed with immunoSEQ multiplex PCR; in TCRdb, only in-frame clones are kept and a portion is missing. The repertoire holds 150,000 to 200,000 clones, with around 80% as singletons. This receptor was identified in a man in his forties or fifties who had recovered from COVID-19. Sequencing used PBMCs or T cells enriched from blood (not recorded which). The chain links TRBV7-9 to TRBJ2-1; TRBD2 might be the D (5 bases). CDR3 sequence: CASRPSGNEQFF. The CDR3 DNA follows: TGTGCCAGCAGGCCAAGCGGCAATGAGCAGTTCTTC.